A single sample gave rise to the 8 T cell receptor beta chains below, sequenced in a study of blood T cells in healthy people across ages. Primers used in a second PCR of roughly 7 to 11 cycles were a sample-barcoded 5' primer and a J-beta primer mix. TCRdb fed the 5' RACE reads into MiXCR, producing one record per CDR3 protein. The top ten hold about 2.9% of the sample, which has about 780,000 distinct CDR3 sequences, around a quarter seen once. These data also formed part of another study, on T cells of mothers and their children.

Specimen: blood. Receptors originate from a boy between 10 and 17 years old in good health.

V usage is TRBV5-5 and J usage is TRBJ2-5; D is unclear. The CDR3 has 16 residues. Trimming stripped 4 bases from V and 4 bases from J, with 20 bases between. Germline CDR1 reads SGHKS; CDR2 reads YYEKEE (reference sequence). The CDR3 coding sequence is TGTGCCAGCAGCAGAGGCACCGCTTTCTCCCGAGAGACCCAGTACTTC. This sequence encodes CASSRGTAFSRETQYF. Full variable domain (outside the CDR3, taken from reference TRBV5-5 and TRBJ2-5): DAGVTQSPTHLIKTRGQQVTLRCSPISGHKSVSWYQQVLGQGPQFIFQYYEKEERGRGNFPDRFSARQFPNYSSELNVNALLLGDSALYLCASSRGTAFSRETQYFGPGTRLLVL.

The CDR3 protein is CASSLFPSGGARETQYF. Written as DNA, the CDR3 is TGTGCCAGCAGTTTATTCCCTAGCGGGGGGGCTAGGGAGACCCAGTACTTC. The chain combines TRBV12-3 or TRBV12-4 with TRBJ2-5; TRBD2 agrees at 12 bases. V lost 2 bases and J lost 5; bases outside the gene matches: 9. The CDR3 is made up of 17 amino acids.

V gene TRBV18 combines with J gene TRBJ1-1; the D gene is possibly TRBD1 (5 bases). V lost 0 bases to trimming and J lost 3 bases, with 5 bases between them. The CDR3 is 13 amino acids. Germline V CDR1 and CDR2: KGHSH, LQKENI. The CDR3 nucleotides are TGTGCCAGCTCACCACCCAGGGACACTGAAGCTTTCTTT. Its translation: CASSPPRDTEAFF.

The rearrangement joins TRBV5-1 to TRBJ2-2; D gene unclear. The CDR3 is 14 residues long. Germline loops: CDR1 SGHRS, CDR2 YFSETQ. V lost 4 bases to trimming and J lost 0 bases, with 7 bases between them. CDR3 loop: CASSRSTNTGELFF. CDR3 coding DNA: TGCGCCAGCAGCCGCAGCACGAACACCGGGGAGCTGTTTTTT. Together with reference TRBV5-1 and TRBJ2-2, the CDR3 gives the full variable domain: KAGVTQTPRYLIKTRGQQVTLSCSPISGHRSVSWYQQTPGQGLQFLFEYFSETQRNKGNFPGRFSGRQFSNSRSEMNVSTLELGDSALYLCASSRSTNTGELFFGEGSRLTVL.

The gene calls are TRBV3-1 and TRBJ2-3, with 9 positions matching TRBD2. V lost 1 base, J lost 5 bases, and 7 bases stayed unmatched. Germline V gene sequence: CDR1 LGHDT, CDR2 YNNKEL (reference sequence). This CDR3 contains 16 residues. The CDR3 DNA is TGTGCCAGCAGCCAAGTTGCGGGGGGGCATAAAGATACGCAGTATTTT. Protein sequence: CASSQVAGGHKDTQYF.

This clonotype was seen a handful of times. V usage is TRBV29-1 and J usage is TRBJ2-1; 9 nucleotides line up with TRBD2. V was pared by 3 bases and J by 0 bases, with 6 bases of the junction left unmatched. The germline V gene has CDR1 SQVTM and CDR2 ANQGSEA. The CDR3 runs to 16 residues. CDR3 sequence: CSVDALRGGSYNEQFF. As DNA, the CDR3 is TGCAGCGTTGACGCCCTGCGGGGGGGCTCCTACAATGAGCAGTTCTTC.

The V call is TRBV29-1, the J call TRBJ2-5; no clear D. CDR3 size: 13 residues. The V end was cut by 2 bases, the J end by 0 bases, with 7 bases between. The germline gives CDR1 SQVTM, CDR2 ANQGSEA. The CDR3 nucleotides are TGCAGCGTTGAAAATCCGTACCAAGAGACCCAGTACTTC. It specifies CSVENPYQETQYF.

The CDR3 protein is CASSTGLSSYEQYF. In DNA form, the CDR3 reads TGTGCCAGCAGCACAGGTCTGAGCTCCTACGAGCAGTACTTC. The chain has TRBV21-1 and TRBJ2-7. TRBV21-1 is given as a pseudogene. CDR3 length: 14 residues.